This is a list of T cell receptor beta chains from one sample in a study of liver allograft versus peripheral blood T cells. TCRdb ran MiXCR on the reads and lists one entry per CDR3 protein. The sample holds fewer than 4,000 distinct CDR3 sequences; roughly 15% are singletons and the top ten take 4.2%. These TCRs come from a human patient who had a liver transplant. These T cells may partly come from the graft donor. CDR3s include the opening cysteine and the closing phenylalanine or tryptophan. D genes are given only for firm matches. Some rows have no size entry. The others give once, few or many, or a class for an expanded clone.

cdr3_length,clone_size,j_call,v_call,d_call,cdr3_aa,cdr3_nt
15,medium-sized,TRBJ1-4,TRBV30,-,CAWSGTATTNEKLFF,TGTGCCTGGAGTGGAACGGCGACAACTAATGAAAAACTGTTTTTT
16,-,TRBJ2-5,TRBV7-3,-,CASSLNEWGGRETQYF,TGTGCCAGCAGCTTAAACGAGTGGGGTGGGCGAGAGACCCAGTACTTC
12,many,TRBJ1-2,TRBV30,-,CAWDPQVNGYTF,TGTGCCTGGGATCCTCAGGTTAATGGCTACACCTTC
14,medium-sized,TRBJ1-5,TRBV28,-,CASAVNGANQPQHF,TGTGCCAGCGCCGTTAACGGTGCAAATCAGCCCCAGCATTTT
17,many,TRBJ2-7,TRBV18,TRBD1,CASSPTHTGTGAGEQYF,TGTGCCAGCTCACCTACGCATACCGGGACAGGGGCCGGCGAGCAGTACTTC
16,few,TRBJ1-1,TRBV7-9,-,CASSFHSGGQNTEAFF,TGTGCCAGCAGCTTCCATTCGGGAGGGCAGAACACTGAAGCTTTCTTT
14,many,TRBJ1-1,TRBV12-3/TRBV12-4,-,CASSLGHLNTEAFF,TGTGCCAGCAGTTTGGGACATTTGAACACTGAAGCTTTCTTT
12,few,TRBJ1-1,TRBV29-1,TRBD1,CSVSRGRTEAFF,TGCAGCGTTTCCAGGGGGCGAACTGAAGCTTTCTTT
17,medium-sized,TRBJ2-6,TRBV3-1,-,CASSQEGHLSGANVLTF,TGTGCCAGCAGCCAAGAGGGACACCTCTCTGGGGCCAACGTCCTGACTTTC
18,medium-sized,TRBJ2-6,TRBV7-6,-,CASSLPEGLHSGANVLTF,TGTGCCAGCAGCTTGCCCGAAGGGCTCCACTCTGGGGCCAACGTCCTGACTTTC
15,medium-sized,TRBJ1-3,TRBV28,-,CASSLPQDSGNTIYF,TGTGCCAGCAGTTTACCCCAAGATTCTGGAAACACCATATATTTT
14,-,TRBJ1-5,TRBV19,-,CASSIEGGWEPQHF,TGTGCCAGTAGTATAGAGGGGGGCTGGGAGCCCCAGCATTTT
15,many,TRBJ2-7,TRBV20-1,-,CSARDAGASSYEQYF,TGCAGTGCTAGAGATGCGGGGGCCAGCTCCTACGAGCAGTACTTC
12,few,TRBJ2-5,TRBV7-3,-,CASSHRDETQYF,TGTGCCAGCAGCCACAGGGACGAGACCCAGTACTTC
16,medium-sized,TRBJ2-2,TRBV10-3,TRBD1,CAISESMVGGPGELFF,TGTGCCATCAGTGAGTCGATGGTAGGGGGCCCCGGGGAGCTGTTTTTT
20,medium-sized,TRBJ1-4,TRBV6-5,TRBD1,CASSYHSRGAATGVNEKLFF,TGTGCCAGCAGTTACCACTCGCGGGGGGCCGCGACAGGGGTTAATGAAAAACTGTTTTTT
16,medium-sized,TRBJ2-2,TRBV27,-,CASSLYSLVVTGELFF,TGTGCCAGCAGTTTATACTCTTTGGTGGTCACCGGGGAGCTGTTTTTT
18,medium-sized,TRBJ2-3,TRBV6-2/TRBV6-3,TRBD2,CASSYGILAGLGTDTQYF,TGTGCCAGCAGTTACGGCATTCTAGCGGGGCTGGGCACAGATACGCAGTATTTT
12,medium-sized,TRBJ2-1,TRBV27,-,CASSQWGFEQFF,TGTGCCAGCAGCCAATGGGGTTTTGAGCAGTTCTTC
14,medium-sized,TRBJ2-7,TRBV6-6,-,CASSYNRDSHEQYF,TGTGCCAGCAGTTACAATCGGGACTCACACGAGCAGTACTTC
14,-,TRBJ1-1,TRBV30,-,CAWDPGIMNTEAFF,TGTGCCTGGGACCCCGGGATCATGAACACTGAAGCTTTCTTT
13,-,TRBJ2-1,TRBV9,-,CASTEARGNEQFF,TGTGCCAGCACCGAAGCCCGGGGAAATGAGCAGTTCTTC
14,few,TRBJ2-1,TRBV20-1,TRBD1,CSARTGLKGDEQFF,TGCAGTGCTCGGACAGGGTTAAAGGGAGATGAGCAGTTCTTC
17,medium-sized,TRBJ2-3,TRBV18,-,CASSPLSGQRATDTQYF,TGTGCCAGCTCACCACTTTCTGGTCAACGGGCCACAGATACGCAGTATTTT
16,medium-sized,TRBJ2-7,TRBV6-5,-,CASSYSYRVSSYEQYF,TGTGCCAGCAGTTACTCTTACAGGGTAAGCTCCTACGAGCAGTACTTC
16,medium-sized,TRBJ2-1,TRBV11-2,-,CASSYEWARDNNEQFF,TGTGCCAGCAGCTACGAATGGGCGCGGGATAACAATGAGCAGTTCTTC
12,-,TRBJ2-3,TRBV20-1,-,CSVAGSTDTQYF,TGCAGTGTTGCAGGGAGCACAGATACGCAGTATTTT
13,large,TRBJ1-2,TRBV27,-,CASSFLGAYGYTF,TGTGCCAGCAGTTTTTTGGGCGCGTATGGCTACACCTTC
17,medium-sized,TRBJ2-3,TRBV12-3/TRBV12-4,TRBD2,CASSGTSGGPREDTQYF,TGTGCCAGCAGTGGGACTAGCGGGGGGCCGAGGGAGGATACGCAGTATTTT
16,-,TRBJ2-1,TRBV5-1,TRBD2,CASSPLAENSYNEQFF,TGCGCCAGCAGCCCGCTAGCGGAGAACTCCTACAATGAGCAGTTCTTC
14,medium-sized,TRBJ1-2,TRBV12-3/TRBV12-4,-,CASSLLLDSYGYTF,TGTGCCAGCAGTTTATTATTGGACAGCTATGGCTACACCTTC
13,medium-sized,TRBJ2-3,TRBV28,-,CASSGTGQDTQYF,TGTGCCAGCAGCGGAACAGGGCAAGATACGCAGTATTTT
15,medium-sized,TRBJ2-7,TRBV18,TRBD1,CASSHDQGAYYEQYF,TGTGCCAGCTCCCACGACCAGGGGGCGTACTACGAGCAGTACTTC
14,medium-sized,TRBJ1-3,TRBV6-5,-,CASSYSRGGNTIYF,TGTGCCAGCAGTTACTCGAGGGGGGGAAACACCATATATTTT
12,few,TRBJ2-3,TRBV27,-,CASSSLGDTQYF,TGTGCCAGCAGTTCCCTCGGAGATACGCAGTATTTT
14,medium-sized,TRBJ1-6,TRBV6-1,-,CASTQTFRNSPLHF,TGTGCCAGCACCCAGACGTTTCGTAATTCACCCCTCCACTTT
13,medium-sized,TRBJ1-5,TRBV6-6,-,CASSYDGNQPQHF,TGTGCCAGCAGTTACGACGGGAATCAGCCCCAGCATTTT
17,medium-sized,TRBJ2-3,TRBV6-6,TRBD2,CASNSPLGLAVTDTQYF,TGTGCCAGCAATTCACCTCTCGGACTAGCGGTTACAGATACGCAGTATTTT
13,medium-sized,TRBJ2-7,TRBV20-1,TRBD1,CSALPGQGYEQYF,TGCAGTGCTCTACCGGGACAGGGCTACGAGCAGTACTTC
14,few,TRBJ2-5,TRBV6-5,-,CASSYSSSQETQYF,TGTGCCAGCAGTTACTCGAGCAGCCAAGAGACCCAGTACTTC
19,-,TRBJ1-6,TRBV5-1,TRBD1,CASSLTPGQLSSGNSPLHF,TGCGCCAGCAGCTTGACCCCGGGACAGCTGTCCAGCGGCAATTCACCCCTCCACTTT
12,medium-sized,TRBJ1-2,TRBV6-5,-,CASSTPGSGYTF,TGTGCCAGCAGTACGCCAGGGTCTGGCTACACCTTC
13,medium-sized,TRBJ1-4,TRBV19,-,CASTRINGEKLFF,TGTGCCAGTACAAGGATAAATGGCGAAAAACTGTTTTTT
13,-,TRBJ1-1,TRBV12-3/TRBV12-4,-,CASSTETNTEAFF,TGTGCCAGCAGTACGGAGACGAACACTGAAGCTTTCTTT
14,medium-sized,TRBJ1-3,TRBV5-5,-,CASSLEISGNTIYF,TGTGCCAGCAGCTTGGAAATCTCTGGAAACACCATATATTTT
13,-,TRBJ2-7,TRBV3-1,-,CASSQEGLYEQYF,TGTGCCAGCAGCCAAGAGGGGCTCTACGAGCAGTACTTC
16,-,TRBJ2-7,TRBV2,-,CASSEAKVLGSYEQYF,TGTGCCAGCAGTGAAGCCAAGGTGTTAGGATCCTACGAGCAGTACTTC
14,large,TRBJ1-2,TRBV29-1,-,CSVPAGGSYYGYTF,TGCAGCGTCCCAGCGGGGGGGTCCTACTATGGCTACACCTTC
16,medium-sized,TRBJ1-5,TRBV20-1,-,CSALGPPGSSNQPQHF,TGCAGTGCTTTAGGGCCCCCGGGGTCTAGCAATCAGCCCCAGCATTTT
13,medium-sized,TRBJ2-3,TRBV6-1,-,CASSVKGDYTQYF,TGTGCCAGCAGTGTTAAAGGAGACTATACGCAGTATTTT
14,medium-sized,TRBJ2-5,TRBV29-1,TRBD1,CSVAGTVYQETQYF,TGCAGCGTTGCCGGGACAGTGTACCAAGAGACCCAGTACTTC
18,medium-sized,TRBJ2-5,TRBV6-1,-,CASRHLLAGPTQKETQYF,TGTGCCAGCAGACACCTACTGGCGGGGCCTACACAAAAAGAGACCCAGTACTTC
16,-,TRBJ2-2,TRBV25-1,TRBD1,CASSAPGTGNTGELFF,TGTGCCAGCAGTGCCCCCGGGACAGGGAACACCGGGGAGCTGTTTTTT
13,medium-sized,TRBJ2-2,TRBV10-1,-,CASRSGVTGELFF,TGCGCCAGCAGATCAGGGGTCACCGGGGAGCTGTTTTTT
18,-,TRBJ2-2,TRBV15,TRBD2,CATSRDLSGRVGTGELFF,TGTGCCACCAGCAGAGATCTCAGCGGGAGGGTGGGAACCGGGGAGCTGTTTTTT
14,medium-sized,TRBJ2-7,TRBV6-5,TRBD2,CATRSGETTYEQYF,TGTGCCACCCGCAGCGGGGAGACCACCTACGAGCAGTACTTC
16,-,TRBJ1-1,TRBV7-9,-,CASSLSPGRMNTEAFF,TGTGCCAGCAGCTTATCACCAGGGCGCATGAACACTGAAGCTTTCTTT
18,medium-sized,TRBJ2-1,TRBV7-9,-,CASSLDLVRALVGDEQFF,TGTGCCAGCAGCTTAGACCTAGTACGGGCCCTAGTAGGGGATGAGCAGTTCTTC
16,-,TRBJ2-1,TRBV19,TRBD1,CASSIIGTGKGNEQFF,TGTGCCAGTAGTATTATCGGGACAGGGAAGGGGAATGAGCAGTTCTTC